Listed below are T cell receptor beta chains from one sample, sequenced in a study of T cells in Graves' hyperthyroidism and ophthalmopathy. MiXCR, applied by TCRdb to the multiplex PCR reads, yields one record per CDR3 protein. The table shows hundreds of thousands of distinct CDR3 sequences, with roughly 15% occurring only once. Sequenced: blood. The receptor source for this set is a woman in her twenties or thirties with Graves' hyperthyroidism. The CDR3 runs from the conserved cysteine through the conserved F or W. The order of the fields is clone size, V gene, D gene, J gene, CDR3 protein, CDR3 DNA. D genes are given only for firm matches. Where a row states a size, it is once, few, many or the class of an expanded clone; other rows omit it.

size: -; V: TRBV3-1; D: TRBD2; J: TRBJ2-5; CDR3: CASSTLAGEGGTRETQYF; DNA: TGTGCCAGCAGCACACTAGCGGGAGAGGGGGGAACAAGGGAGACCCAGTACTTC
size: few; V: TRBV28; D: -; J: TRBJ2-1; CDR3: CASSPSISSYNEQFF; DNA: TGTGCCAGCAGTCCTAGCATAAGCTCCTACAATGAGCAGTTCTTC
size: few; V: TRBV28; D: -; J: TRBJ1-1; CDR3: CASSLSSGSRGRGTEAFF; DNA: TGTGCCAGCAGTTTATCGTCGGGGTCTCGGGGGAGGGGAACTGAAGCTTTCTTT
size: -; V: TRBV2; D: TRBD1; J: TRBJ1-5; CDR3: CASSIRTGEEAQHF; DNA: TGTGCCAGCAGTATCCGGACAGGGGAGGAGGCCCAGCATTTT
size: -; V: TRBV19; D: -; J: TRBJ1-2; CDR3: CASSRDLRGYTF; DNA: TGTGCCAGTAGTCGGGACCTCCGCGGCTACACCTTC
size: -; V: TRBV19; D: -; J: TRBJ1-5; CDR3: CASSIALGARQPQHF; DNA: TGTGCCAGTAGTATAGCTCTGGGGGCTAGGCAGCCCCAGCATTTT
size: few; V: TRBV28; D: -; J: TRBJ1-2; CDR3: CASSFKSVLPVYTF; DNA: TGTGCCAGCAGTTTTAAATCGGTCCTCCCGGTGTACACCTTC
size: -; V: TRBV28; D: TRBD2; J: TRBJ2-7; CDR3: CASAASGYEQYF; DNA: TGTGCCAGCGCGGCTAGCGGATACGAGCAGTACTTC
size: many; V: TRBV7-9; D: -; J: TRBJ2-1; CDR3: CASSQTQATNEQFF; DNA: TGTGCCAGCAGCCAGACACAGGCTACCAATGAGCAGTTCTTC
size: -; V: TRBV20-1; D: -; J: TRBJ2-7; CDR3: CSAPAVGVGYEQYF; DNA: TGCAGTGCTCCTGCTGTGGGGGTGGGGTACGAGCAGTACTTC
size: many; V: TRBV9; D: -; J: TRBJ2-5; CDR3: CASSVGTGMETQYF; DNA: TGTGCCAGCAGCGTGGGCACAGGGATGGAGACCCAGTACTTC
size: many; V: TRBV12-3/TRBV12-4; D: -; J: TRBJ2-1; CDR3: CASSLALGGSEQFF; DNA: TGTGCCAGCAGTTTAGCGCTGGGGGGAAGTGAGCAGTTCTTC
size: many; V: TRBV7-2; D: TRBD2; J: TRBJ2-7; CDR3: CASSWGRLAGSYEQYF; DNA: TGTGCCAGCAGCTGGGGTCGGCTAGCGGGATCCTACGAGCAGTACTTC
size: -; V: TRBV12-3/TRBV12-4; D: -; J: TRBJ1-5; CDR3: CASSTSGSNQPQHF; DNA: TGTGCCAGCTCGACATCAGGGTCAAATCAGCCCCAGCATTTT
size: -; V: TRBV20-1; D: TRBD2; J: TRBJ2-7; CDR3: CSALTSSSYEQYF; DNA: TGCAGTGCTCTGACTAGCAGCTCCTACGAGCAGTACTTC
size: -; V: TRBV11-2; D: -; J: TRBJ2-1; CDR3: CASGVSSYNEQFF; DNA: TGTGCCAGCGGGGTGAGCTCCTACAATGAGCAGTTCTTC
size: -; V: TRBV30; D: -; J: TRBJ1-6; CDR3: CASAGSNNSPLHF; DNA: TGTGCTTCAGCGGGCAGCAATAATTCACCCCTCCACTTT
size: few; V: TRBV30; D: -; J: TRBJ2-3; CDR3: CAWRLGIITDTQYF; DNA: TGTGCCTGGAGGTTAGGAATCATCACAGATACGCAGTATTTT
size: -; V: TRBV7-9; D: -; J: TRBJ2-1; CDR3: CASSLGSRQINEQFF; DNA: TGTGCCAGCAGCTTAGGATCGAGACAGATCAATGAGCAGTTCTTC
size: many; V: TRBV28; D: TRBD1; J: TRBJ1-6; CDR3: CASVIQGGGSSPLHF; DNA: TGTGCCAGCGTTATACAGGGGGGGGGAAGTTCACCCCTCCACTTT
size: -; V: TRBV4-1; D: TRBD2; J: TRBJ2-2; CDR3: CASSQGTRTGELFF; DNA: TGCGCCAGCAGCCAAGGGACTAGGACCGGGGAGCTGTTTTTT
size: -; V: TRBV9; D: -; J: TRBJ1-1; CDR3: CASSVEGGMNTEAFF; DNA: TGTGCCAGCAGCGTAGAAGGAGGTATGAACACTGAAGCTTTCTTT
size: few; V: TRBV20-1; D: -; J: TRBJ2-3; CDR3: CSATSGTLGTDTQYF; DNA: TGCAGTGCGACTTCCGGGACCCTTGGCACAGATACGCAGTATTTT
size: -; V: TRBV6-2/TRBV6-3; D: TRBD1; J: TRBJ2-5; CDR3: CASRATGMGETQYF; DNA: TGTGCCAGCAGAGCGACAGGGATGGGAGAGACCCAGTACTTC
size: many; V: TRBV27; D: -; J: TRBJ1-4; CDR3: CASSFVQGTNEKLFF; DNA: TGTGCCAGCAGTTTCGTCCAGGGAACTAATGAAAAACTGTTTTTT
size: many; V: TRBV28; D: TRBD2; J: TRBJ2-3; CDR3: CASSLFGGSRDTQYF; DNA: TGTGCCAGCAGTTTATTCGGCGGGAGTAGAGATACGCAGTATTTT
size: many; V: TRBV7-2; D: -; J: TRBJ1-2; CDR3: CAGKTALNYGYTF; DNA: TGTGCCGGGAAGACAGCATTGAACTATGGCTACACCTTC
size: many; V: TRBV27; D: TRBD2; J: TRBJ2-1; CDR3: CASSSPWEGEGNEQFF; DNA: TGTGCCAGCAGTTCCCCCTGGGAGGGAGAAGGCAATGAGCAGTTCTTC
size: few; V: TRBV12-5; D: -; J: TRBJ2-7; CDR3: CASGLFYEQYF; DNA: TGTGCTAGTGGTTTGTTTTACGAGCAGTACTTC
size: -; V: TRBV3-1; D: -; J: TRBJ2-2; CDR3: CASSQELVITGELFF; DNA: TGTGCCAGCAGCCAAGAATTGGTGATCACCGGGGAGCTGTTTTTT
size: many; V: TRBV5-1; D: -; J: TRBJ2-5; CDR3: CASSQDPGGRETQYF; DNA: TGCGCCAGCAGCCAGGACCCCGGGGGTCGGGAGACCCAGTACTTC
size: many; V: TRBV7-2; D: TRBD1; J: TRBJ2-3; CDR3: CASSYRGPYTDTQYF; DNA: TGTGCCAGCAGCTACAGGGGGCCTTACACGGATACGCAGTATTTT
size: many; V: TRBV9; D: -; J: TRBJ1-2; CDR3: CASSVAGGPGYTF; DNA: TGTGCCAGCAGCGTAGCTGGGGGGCCTGGCTACACCTTC
size: few; V: TRBV7-9; D: -; J: TRBJ1-1; CDR3: CASSSSWGYTEAFF; DNA: TGTGCCAGCAGCTCCTCCTGGGGGTACACTGAAGCTTTCTTT
size: many; V: TRBV29-1; D: TRBD2; J: TRBJ2-7; CDR3: CSVREGPEQYF; DNA: TGCAGCGTACGGGAGGGACCCGAGCAGTACTTC
size: many; V: TRBV6-1; D: -; J: TRBJ2-7; CDR3: CASTGQSPEQYF; DNA: TGTGCCAGCACTGGACAGTCCCCCGAGCAGTACTTC
size: -; V: TRBV30; D: -; J: TRBJ2-7; CDR3: CAGGQTYEQYF; DNA: TGTGCCGGGGGGCAGACCTACGAGCAGTACTTC
size: many; V: TRBV7-2; D: TRBD2; J: TRBJ2-7; CDR3: CASSWDVSGREQYF; DNA: TGTGCCAGCAGCTGGGACGTTAGCGGGAGGGAGCAGTACTTC
size: many; V: TRBV12-3/TRBV12-4; D: TRBD1; J: TRBJ2-3; CDR3: CASSLPPTGGIELDTQYF; DNA: TGTGCCAGCAGTTTACCCCCGACAGGGGGCATTGAGTTAGATACGCAGTATTTT
size: -; V: TRBV30; D: -; J: TRBJ2-1; CDR3: CAWSEGNEQFF; DNA: TGTGCCTGGAGTGAAGGCAATGAGCAGTTCTTC